This is a list of T cell receptor beta chains from one sample in a study of blood T cell repertoires in COVID-19. Assay: immunoSEQ multiplex PCR; the TCRdb copy retains only in-frame clones and omits some. The sample carries about 110,000 clones, more than 65% recorded once. Sequencing input: peripheral blood. The receptors derive from a woman older than 75 with active or convalescent COVID-19. Both conserved end residues are part of each CDR3. The D gene is left open where the match is weak. Size is omitted from some rows. Given values are once, few, many or a class for expanded clones.

j_call | clone_size | cdr3_length | d_call | v_call | cdr3_aa | cdr3_nt
TRBJ2-7 | . | 15 | TRBD2 | TRBV7-2 | CASSLGYSGRDEQYF | TGTGCCAGCAGCTTAGGTTATAGCGGGAGAGACGAGCAGTACTTC
TRBJ1-2 | . | 15 | TRBD1 | TRBV3-1/TRBV3-2 | CASSHAGTGLGGYTF | TGTGCCAGCAGCCATGCCGGGACAGGGCTTGGTGGCTACACCTTC
TRBJ2-3 | . | 16 | TRBD2 | TRBV6-6 | CASSPPASGISDTQYF | TGTGCCAGCAGCCCTCCGGCTAGCGGGATCTCGGATACGCAGTATTTT
TRBJ2-1 | . | 17 | . | TRBV7-9 | CASSLGQGGYLYNEQFF | TGTGCCAGCAGCTTAGGACAAGGCGGGTATCTCTACAATGAGCAGTTCTTC
TRBJ2-3 | . | 13 | . | TRBV28 | CASSGGDTDTQYF | TGTGCCAGCAGTGGGGGCGACACAGATACGCAGTATTTT
TRBJ1-5 | . | 15 | TRBD1 | TRBV3-1/TRBV3-2 | CASGNPGTGSLPQHF | TGTGCCAGCGGAAACCCCGGGACAGGGAGCCTCCCCCAGCATTTT
TRBJ2-1 | . | 13 | TRBD1 | TRBV12-3/TRBV12-4 | CASSSQGSYEQFF | TGTGCCAGCAGTTCACAGGGGTCGTATGAGCAGTTCTTC
TRBJ2-7 | once | 15 | . | TRBV19 | CASSMRGPRFYEQYF | TGTGCCAGTAGTATGAGAGGGCCACGGTTCTACGAGCAGTACTTC
TRBJ2-2 | . | 16 | TRBD2 | TRBV7-9 | CASSYGGSGYTGELFF | TGTGCCAGCTCCTACGGCGGGAGTGGGTACACCGGGGAGCTGTTTTTT
TRBJ2-1 | . | 17 | TRBD1 | TRBV5-1 | CASREGQGPPRLREQFF | TGCGCCAGCAGGGAAGGACAGGGGCCCCCCAGGTTGAGGGAGCAGTTCTTC
TRBJ1-5 | . | 14 | TRBD1 | TRBV11-2 | CASSQDRGQQPQHF | TGTGCCAGCAGCCAGGACAGGGGGCAACAGCCCCAGCATTTT
TRBJ2-3 | . | 17 | . | TRBV5-1 | CASSLGGTLGGTDTQYF | TGCGCCAGCAGCTTGGGAGGGACTCTTGGGGGCACAGATACGCAGTATTTT
TRBJ2-7 | . | 15 | TRBD1 | TRBV4-1 | CASSLSGTGSYEQYF | TGCGCCAGCAGCCTATCCGGGACAGGCTCCTACGAGCAGTACTTC
TRBJ1-4 | . | 15 | TRBD1 | TRBV5-1 | CASSWTTGAGEKLFF | TGCGCCAGCAGCTGGACGACAGGGGCGGGGGAAAAACTGTTTTTT
TRBJ1-3 | . | 16 | TRBD1 | TRBV18 | CASSEAGQGRGNTIYF | TGTGCCAGCTCCGAAGCGGGACAGGGTCGTGGAAACACCATATATTTT
TRBJ2-3 | . | 15 | . | TRBV20-1 | CSTSVARLGTDTQYF | TGCAGTACAAGTGTAGCACGACTCGGCACAGATACGCAGTATTTT
TRBJ1-4 | . | 16 | . | TRBV7-6 | CASSLDLQGLGEKLFF | TGTGCCAGCAGCTTAGATCTTCAGGGGCTGGGTGAAAAACTGTTTTTT
TRBJ2-3 | . | 16 | TRBD2 | TRBV7-3 | CASSPRTSGETDTQYF | TGTGCCAGCAGCCCGCGGACTAGCGGGGAAACAGATACGCAGTATTTT
TRBJ2-3 | . | 13 | . | TRBV11-1 | CASSYPPQITQYF | TGTGCCAGCAGCTACCCCCCACAGATAACGCAGTATTTT
TRBJ2-7 | . | 15 | TRBD1 | TRBV11-2 | CASRQGGTATYEQYF | TGTGCCAGCAGACAAGGTGGGACAGCGACCTACGAGCAGTACTTC
TRBJ2-4 | . | 16 | TRBD2 | TRBV28 | CASSTAGGIAKNIQYF | TGTGCCAGCAGTACAGCGGGAGGGATAGCCAAAAACATTCAGTACTTC
TRBJ1-3 | . | 14 | . | TRBV19 | CASSIQARGNTIYF | TGTGCCAGTAGTATACAGGCCAGAGGAAACACCATATATTTT
TRBJ2-5 | . | 14 | . | TRBV5-4 | CASSVTGRGQTQYF | TGTGCCAGCAGCGTAACAGGGAGGGGTCAGACCCAGTACTTC
TRBJ2-7 | . | 13 | . | TRBV19 | CASKFGGSDEQYF | TGTGCCAGTAAATTCGGGGGAAGCGACGAGCAGTACTTC
TRBJ1-5 | . | 16 | TRBD1 | TRBV27 | CASRQDRGRSNQPQHF | TGTGCCAGCAGGCAAGACAGGGGGCGAAGCAATCAGCCCCAGCATTTT
TRBJ1-1 | . | 12 | TRBD1 | TRBV30 | CAHRQGSTEAFF | TGTGCCCATCGACAGGGGAGCACTGAAGCTTTCTTT
TRBJ1-5 | . | 15 | TRBD1 | TRBV6-5 | CASRQGPDGNQPQHF | TGTGCCAGCAGACAGGGGCCGGATGGCAATCAGCCCCAGCATTTT
TRBJ2-4 | . | 15 | . | TRBV6-2/TRBV6-3 | CASSYSRSGADIQYF | TGTGCCAGCAGTTACTCGCGATCAGGGGCTGACATTCAGTACTTC
TRBJ1-4 | . | 15 | TRBD1 | TRBV5-1 | CASSLAGQTNEKLFF | TGCGCCAGCAGCTTGGCGGGACAGACTAATGAAAAACTGTTTTTT
TRBJ1-5 | . | 20 | TRBD1 | TRBV4-2 | CASSQELRGTGRYSNQPQHF | TGTGCCAGCAGCCAAGAATTGAGAGGGACAGGGCGGTATAGCAATCAGCCCCAGCATTTT
TRBJ2-1 | . | 18 | TRBD2 | TRBV19 | CASSRTSGRASAYNEQFF | TGTGCCAGTAGCAGGACTAGCGGGAGGGCCTCGGCCTACAATGAGCAGTTCTTC
TRBJ2-1 | . | 16 | TRBD2 | TRBV24-1 | CATSASWGGRVDEQFF | TGTGCCACCAGTGCTAGCTGGGGCGGGAGGGTGGATGAGCAGTTCTTC
TRBJ2-1 | few | 17 | TRBD2 | TRBV4-2 | CASSQDRGLAGRREQFF | TGTGCCAGCAGCCAAGATCGCGGGCTAGCGGGACGGCGGGAGCAGTTCTTC
TRBJ1-1 | once | 14 | TRBD1 | TRBV5-1 | CASRRTGVNTEAFF | TGCGCCAGTCGCCGGACAGGGGTGAACACTGAAGCTTTCTTT
TRBJ2-7 | . | 14 | TRBD2 | TRBV5-5 | CASSLTSASYEQYF | TGTGCCAGCAGCCTAACTAGCGCGTCCTACGAGCAGTACTTC
TRBJ2-7 | . | 23 | . | TRBV24-1 | CATSDLHTKTGGLQVAVAYEQYF | TGTGCCACCAGTGATTTGCATACTAAAACTGGAGGACTACAGGTCGCAGTCGCCTACGAGCAGTACTTC
TRBJ2-1 | . | 15 | TRBD2 | TRBV4-1 | CASSSTSGRFNEQFF | TGCGCCAGCAGCTCGACTAGCGGGAGGTTCAATGAGCAGTTCTTC
TRBJ2-1 | . | 17 | TRBD2 | TRBV18 | CASSHTVSGRFGDEQFF | TGTGCCAGCTCACATACCGTTAGCGGGAGGTTCGGAGATGAGCAGTTCTTC
TRBJ2-2 | . | 15 | . | TRBV5-1 | CASSQGTTNTGELFF | TGCGCCAGCAGCCAGGGGACAACGAACACCGGGGAGCTGTTTTTT
TRBJ2-5 | . | 12 | . | TRBV29-1 | CSVVESSETQYF | TGCAGCGTTGTCGAGAGCTCAGAGACCCAGTACTTC
TRBJ1-6 | . | 15 | TRBD1 | TRBV3-1/TRBV3-2 | CASSQASAGGSPLHF | TGTGCCAGCAGCCAAGCGTCGGCAGGGGGTTCACCCCTCCACTTT